This entry lists 22 T cell receptor beta chains sequenced from one sample in a study of blood T cell repertoires in COVID-19. Repertoires were generated with immunoSEQ multiplex PCR, while TCRdb's copy carries only in-frame clones and drops some. The sample lists 200,000 to 250,000 clones; around 84% were seen once. Sequencing used peripheral blood. Receptor source: a man aged 25-45 years with active or convalescent COVID-19.

Only a few counts were recorded for this clone. This chain connects TRBV4-3 to TRBJ2-6, with 9 bases that match TRBD1. The ends lost 2 bases at V and 0 bases at J; junction bases unmatched: 8. The CDR3 consists of 19 residues. Germline V CDR1 and CDR2: LGHNA, YSLEER. The CDR3 here is CASSQRMTGGNSGANVLTF. The CDR3 DNA is TGCGCCAGCAGCCAACGGATGACAGGGGGGAACTCTGGGGCCAACGTCCTGACTTTC.

The V gene is TRBV30, the J gene TRBJ2-5; possible D gene TRBD2, 6 bases. Trimming took 3 bases from V and 7 from J, leaving 9 bases between them. Germline CDR1 is GTSNPN and CDR2 is SVGIG (reference sequence). This CDR3 is 11 amino acids long. The CDR3 loop reads CAWRTSGTQYF. CDR3 coding DNA: TGTGCCTGGAGGACTAGTGGGACCCAGTACTTC. Full variable domain (rest looked up from reference TRBV30 and TRBJ2-5): SQTIHQWPATLVQPVGSPLSLECTVEGTSNPNLYWYRQAAGRGLQLLFYSVGIGQISSEVPQNLSASRPQDRQFILSSKKLLLSDSGFYLCAWRTSGTQYFGPGTRLLVL.

The genes are TRBV18 and TRBJ1-4, with D perhaps matching TRBD1 (6 bases). V was pared by 4 bases and J by 5 bases, with 17 bases between. CDR3 length: 16 residues. CDR1 and CDR2 (germline): KGHSH, LQKENI. The CDR3 here is CASSRTGGRENEKLFF. The CDR3 DNA reads TGTGCCAGCTCACGGACGGGGGGCAGGGAAAATGAAAAACTGTTTTTT.

This clone was observed a handful of times. V usage is TRBV19 and J usage is TRBJ1-4; 8 bases map to TRBD1. Germline loops: CDR1 LNHDA, CDR2 SQIVND (reference sequence). This CDR3 has 13 amino acids. V trimming: 9 bases; J trimming: 7 bases; junction bases outside the gene matches: 7. In DNA, the CDR3 is TGTGCCAGCGGAGACAGGGGAGGTGAAAAACTGTTTTTT. It codes for CASGDRGGEKLFF. The entire variable domain, with the rest obtained from reference TRBV19 and TRBJ1-4, is as follows: DGGITQSPKYLFRKEGQNVTLSCEQNLNHDAMYWYRQDPGQGLRLIYYSQIVNDFQKGDIAEGYSVSREKKESFPLTVTSAQKNPTAFYLCASGDRGGEKLFFGSGTQLSVL.

V usage is TRBV6-1 and J usage is TRBJ1-2; the D gene is possibly TRBD1 (5 bases). Germline CDR1 is MNHNS and CDR2 is SASEGT. The CDR3 is made up of 13 amino acids. V was shortened by 3 bases and J by 2 bases, with 7 bases between the two germline ends. CDR3 sequence (DNA): TGTGCCAGCAGTGAGGCAGGGAACTATGGCTACACCTTC. It translates to CASSEAGNYGYTF.

The V and J genes are TRBV4-3 and TRBJ2-2, with D tentatively TRBD2 (6 bases). The CDR3 extends over 17 amino acids. Germline V lookup: CDR1 LGHNA, CDR2 YSLEER. V lost 0 bases to trimming and J lost 1 base, with 12 bases between them. DNA of the CDR3: TGCGCCAGCAGCCAAGATAACGGCGGGATGAACACCGGGGAGCTGTTTTTT. As protein: CASSQDNGGMNTGELFF.

This clone was seen a handful of times. The rearrangement joins TRBV24-1 to TRBJ1-2; no clear D. The CDR3 has 14 amino acids. CDR1 KGHDR and CDR2 SFDVKD come from the germline V gene. V lost 3 bases and J lost 0, with 7 bases in between. CDR3 amino acids: CATSDATANYGYTF. The CDR3 nucleotides are TGTGCCACCAGTGATGCGACTGCTAACTATGGCTACACCTTC.

The chain couples TRBV28 to TRBJ2-7; weak D call: TRBD1 (6 bases). The length of the CDR3 is 15 residues. V gave up 2 bases and J gave up 3 bases, with 14 bases separating them. The V gene's germline CDR1 is MDHEN and CDR2 SYDVKM. Here the CDR3 DNA reads TGTGCCAGCAGTTTACCCCCAGGGGTCAACTACGAGCAGTACTTC. Amino acid sequence: CASSLPPGVNYEQYF.

The V gene is TRBV28, the J gene TRBJ1-2; 8 bases fit TRBD1. There are 15 residues in the CDR3. V dropped 6 bases and J dropped 7; count of bases not matched to a gene: 13. Germline V gives CDR1 MDHEN, CDR2 SYDVKM. The CDR3 DNA follows: TGTGCCAGCAGACTCCGGACAGGGAGGACGCGTGGCTACACCTTC. It is translated as CASRLRTGRTRGYTF.

As DNA, the CDR3 is TGCGCCAGCAGCCAAGATATCGGGGAAGGGCCTAATTCACCCCTCCACTTT. Translated, it gives CASSQDIGEGPNSPLHF. This rearrangement joins TRBV4-1 to TRBJ1-6; D is undetermined. Trimming removed 0 bases at V and 6 bases at J, with 15 bases between. The CDR3 contains 17 residues. Looked up from germline, CDR1 is MGHRA and CDR2 is YSYEKL.

The rearrangement links TRBV27 to TRBJ1-6, with a possible D match to TRBD1 (6 bases). With 0 bases removed from V and 9 bases from J, the gap between germline ends came to 12 bases. The germline V gene encodes CDR1 MNHEY and CDR2 SMNVEV (reference sequence). CDR3 length equals 15 residues. The chain's CDR3 is CASSLSGATSSPLHF. CDR3 nucleotides: TGTGCCAGCAGTTTATCGGGGGCAACCAGTTCACCCCTCCACTTT.

V and J are TRBV5-1 and TRBJ1-1; D is perhaps TRBD1 (5 bases). The V end was cut by 0 bases, the J end by 2 bases, with 17 bases between. The CDR3 is 17 amino acids. Germline loops: CDR1 SGHRS, CDR2 YFSETQ. The CDR3 nucleotides read TGCGCCAGCAGCTTGGTGTTTGTTGGCAGGGTAAACACTGAAGCTTTCTTT. Amino acid sequence: CASSLVFVGRVNTEAFF.

The rearrangement joins TRBV12-3 or TRBV12-4 to TRBJ1-1, with D possibly matching TRBD1 (5 bases). V shed 6 bases and J shed 5 bases, with 10 bases lying between them. The CDR3 runs 12 residues. The chain's CDR3 is CASRGLATEAFF. As DNA, the CDR3 is TGTGCCAGCAGGGGGCTGGCGACTGAAGCTTTCTTT.

The gene calls are TRBV28 and TRBJ1-2; perhaps TRBD1 as D (6 bases). The CDR3 extends over 13 amino acids. V gave up 6 bases and J gave up 8 bases, with 16 bases separating them. Germline CDR1 MDHEN, CDR2 SYDVKM. The CDR3 DNA is TGTGCCAGCAGAAGATACAGGGTAGAGGGCTACACCTTC. Protein: CASRRYRVEGYTF.

V is TRBV5-1 and J is TRBJ2-7; D is unclear. CDR3 length: 15 residues. V lost 2 bases, J lost 0 bases, and 12 bases lay in between. CDR1 is SGHRS, CDR2 YFSETQ, per germline. The chain's CDR3 is CASSFQAVSSYEQYF. For the CDR3, the DNA is TGCGCCAGCAGCTTCCAGGCAGTTAGCTCCTACGAGCAGTACTTC. The entire variable domain, with the rest obtained from reference TRBV5-1 and TRBJ2-7, is as follows: KAGVTQTPRYLIKTRGQQVTLSCSPISGHRSVSWYQQTPGQGLQFLFEYFSETQRNKGNFPGRFSGRQFSNSRSEMNVSTLELGDSALYLCASSFQAVSSYEQYFGPGTRLTVT.

This clone showed up just a few times. This sequence joins TRBV5-4 and TRBJ2-7; 7 nucleotides agree with TRBD1. V gave up 5 bases and J gave up 7 bases; unmatched junction bases: 9. There are 13 residues in the CDR3. Germline CDR1 is SGHNT and CDR2 is YYREEE (reference sequence). The CDR3 DNA is TGTGCCAGCAGTTCGACAGGGTTGAGAGAGCAGTACTTC. This translates into CASSSTGLREQYF. The variable domain in full, with the rest retrieved from reference TRBV5-4 and TRBJ2-7, is ETGVTQSPTHLIKTRGQQVTLRCSSQSGHNTVSWYQQALGQGPQFIFQYYREEENGRGNFPPRFSGLQFPNYSSELNVNALELDDSALYLCASSSTGLREQYFGPGTRLTVT.

This chain links TRBV10-1 with TRBJ2-7; TRBD2 is a possible D gene (6 bases). With 2 bases removed from V and 5 bases from J, the gap between germline ends came to 16 bases. The CDR3 covers 15 residues. CDR1 and CDR2 (germline): WNHNN, SYGVQD (reference sequence). CDR3 sequence: CASSELPGRRNEQYF. DNA of the CDR3: TGCGCCAGCAGTGAGCTGCCAGGGAGGAGGAACGAGCAGTACTTC.

A few counts support this clone. V and J are TRBV25-1 and TRBJ2-7; TRBD2 might be the D (6 bases). V dropped 6 bases and J dropped 4 bases, with 13 bases sitting between them. CDR1 is MGHDK, CDR2 SYGVNS, per germline. The CDR3 spans 13 residues. The CDR3 protein is CASREVGTYEQYF. As DNA, the CDR3 is TGTGCCAGCAGAGAGGTGGGGACTTACGAGCAGTACTTC.

The genes are TRBV6-5 and TRBJ2-7, with D possibly being TRBD1 (6 bases). V shed 4 bases and J shed 7 bases, with 14 bases lying between them. From germline, CDR1 is MNHEY and CDR2 SVGAGI. This CDR3 is 13 amino acids long. The CDR3 bases are TGTGCCAGCAGTTCTAACAGGGCCGGAGAGCAGTACTTC. Translated: CASSSNRAGEQYF.

The CDR3 reads CASSTPGFQPQHF. The CDR3 bases are TGTGCCAGTAGTACCCCAGGGTTTCAGCCCCAGCATTTT. The rearrangement uses TRBV19 and TRBJ1-5; D perhaps matches TRBD1 (5 bases). Per germline, CDR1 LNHDA and CDR2 SQIVND (reference sequence). This CDR3 comprises 13 residues. V lost 4 bases, J lost 6 bases, and 10 bases lay in between.

V gene TRBV6-6 combines with J gene TRBJ1-5, with 8 bases aligning to TRBD1. The CDR3 runs 14 residues. Trimming cost V 7 bases and J 5 bases; bases outside gene matches: 7. The V gene's germline CDR1 is MNHNY and CDR2 SVGAGI (reference sequence). The CDR3 sequence is CASTRQTGDQPQHF. As DNA, the CDR3 is TGTGCCAGCACTCGTCAGACAGGGGATCAGCCCCAGCATTTT.

The rearrangement joins TRBV19 to TRBJ2-1, with D possibly TRBD2 on 7 matching bases. V was cut by 7 bases and J by 6 bases, with 19 bases left in between. CDR1 and CDR2 (germline): LNHDA, SQIVND (reference sequence). The CDR3 contains 15 residues. The CDR3 protein is CASTPLGGPVNEQFF. The CDR3 nucleotides are TGTGCCAGTACCCCCCTGGGGGGGCCTGTCAATGAGCAGTTCTTC.